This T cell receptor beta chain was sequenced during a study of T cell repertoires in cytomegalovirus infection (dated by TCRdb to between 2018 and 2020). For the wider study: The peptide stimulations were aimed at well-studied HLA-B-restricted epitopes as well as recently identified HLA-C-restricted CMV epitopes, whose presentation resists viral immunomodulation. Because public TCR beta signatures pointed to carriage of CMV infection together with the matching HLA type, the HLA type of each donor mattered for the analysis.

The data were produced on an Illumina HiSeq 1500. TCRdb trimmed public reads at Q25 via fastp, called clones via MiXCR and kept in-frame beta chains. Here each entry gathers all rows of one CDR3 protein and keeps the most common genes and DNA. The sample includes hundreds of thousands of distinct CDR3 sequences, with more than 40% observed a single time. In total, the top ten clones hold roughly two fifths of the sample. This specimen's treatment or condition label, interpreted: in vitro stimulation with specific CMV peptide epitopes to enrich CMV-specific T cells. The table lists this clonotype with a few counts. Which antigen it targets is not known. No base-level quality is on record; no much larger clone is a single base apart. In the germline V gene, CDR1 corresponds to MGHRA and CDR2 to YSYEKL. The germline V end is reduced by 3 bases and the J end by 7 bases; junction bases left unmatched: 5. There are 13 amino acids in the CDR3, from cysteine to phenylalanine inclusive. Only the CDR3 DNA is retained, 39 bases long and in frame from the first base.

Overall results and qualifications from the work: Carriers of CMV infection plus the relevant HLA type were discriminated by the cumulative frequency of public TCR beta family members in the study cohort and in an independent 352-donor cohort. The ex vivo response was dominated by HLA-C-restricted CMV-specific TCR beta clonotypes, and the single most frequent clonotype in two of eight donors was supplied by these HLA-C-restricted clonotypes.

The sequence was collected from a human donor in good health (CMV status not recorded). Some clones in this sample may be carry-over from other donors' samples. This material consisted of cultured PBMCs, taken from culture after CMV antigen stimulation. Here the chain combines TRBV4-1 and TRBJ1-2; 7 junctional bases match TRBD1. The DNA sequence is TGCGCCAGCAGCCAGAGACAGGGAAGTGGCTACACCTTC. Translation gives CASSQRQGSGYTF.